A single sample gave rise to the 5 T cell receptor beta chains below, sequenced in a study of spatial heterogeneity in lung cancer. In TCRdb, the 5' RACE reads were re-called with MiXCR into one record per CDR3 protein. This table has roughly 75,000 distinct CDR3 sequences, about an eighth appearing once. The time point denotes: sample taken at primary tumor resection. Unsorted whole RNA samples from tumor, nontumor lung or frozen PBMC were sequenced. Material: PBMCs, obtained at surgery. Every receptor here comes from a male donor with early-stage non-small cell lung cancer.

This clonotype has a count of ten or more. This chain links TRBV7-8 with TRBJ1-3; D is ambiguous. Germline V gives CDR1 SGHVS, CDR2 FQNEAQ. V lost 5 bases to trimming and J lost 0 bases, with 5 bases between them. This CDR3 is built from 13 residues. The CDR3 nucleotides read TGTGCCAGCAGCCCCAGCTCTGGAAACACCATATATTTT. This encodes CASSPSSGNTIYF. Looking up the rest from reference TRBV7-8 and TRBJ1-3 gives the full variable domain: GAGVSQSPRYKVAKRGQDVALRCDPISGHVSLFWYQQALGQGPEFLTYFQNEAQLDKSGLPSDRFFAERPEGSVSTLKIQRTQQEDSAVYLCASSPSSGNTIYFGEGSWLTVV.

This clonotype was observed at least ten times. This chain connects TRBV19 to TRBJ1-4; D remains ambiguous. Germline V CDR1 and CDR2: LNHDA, SQIVND (reference sequence). V was trimmed by 2 bases and J by 8 bases, leaving 9 bases between them. This CDR3 region has 13 residues. The chain's CDR3 is CASSITWQEKLFF. The CDR3 DNA is TGTGCCAGTAGTATAACCTGGCAGGAAAAACTGTTTTTT.

This clonotype was detected only a few times. The chain combines TRBV3-1 with TRBJ2-7, with 11 bases identical to TRBD2. Per the germline V gene, CDR1 is LGHDT and CDR2 is YNNKEL (reference sequence). The CDR3 runs 14 residues. V lost 1 base, J lost 5 bases, and 1 base stayed unmatched. The CDR3 is CASSQGLAGNEQYF. The CDR3 nucleotides are TGTGCCAGCAGCCAAGGACTAGCGGGAAACGAGCAGTACTTC.

V usage is TRBV10-3 and J usage is TRBJ1-1, with unresolved D. This CDR3 has 13 residues. V dropped 4 bases and J dropped 5 bases, with 11 bases sitting between them. The germline CDR1 and CDR2 sequences are ENHRY and SYGVKD. The DNA of the CDR3 is TGTGCCATCAGTGCCGCGGAGGAGACTGAAGCTTTCTTT. It translates to CAISAAEETEAFF.

This clonotype has a count of ten or more. The chain combines TRBV30 with TRBJ2-2; tentative D call: TRBD2 (5 bases). The V gene's germline CDR1 is GTSNPN and CDR2 SVGIG (reference sequence). V dropped 0 bases and J dropped 6 bases, with 11 bases sitting between them. The CDR3 has 14 amino acids. The chain's CDR3 is CAWSVLRRSGELFF. Here the CDR3 DNA reads TGTGCCTGGAGTGTCTTGAGGAGGTCCGGGGAGCTGTTTTTT.